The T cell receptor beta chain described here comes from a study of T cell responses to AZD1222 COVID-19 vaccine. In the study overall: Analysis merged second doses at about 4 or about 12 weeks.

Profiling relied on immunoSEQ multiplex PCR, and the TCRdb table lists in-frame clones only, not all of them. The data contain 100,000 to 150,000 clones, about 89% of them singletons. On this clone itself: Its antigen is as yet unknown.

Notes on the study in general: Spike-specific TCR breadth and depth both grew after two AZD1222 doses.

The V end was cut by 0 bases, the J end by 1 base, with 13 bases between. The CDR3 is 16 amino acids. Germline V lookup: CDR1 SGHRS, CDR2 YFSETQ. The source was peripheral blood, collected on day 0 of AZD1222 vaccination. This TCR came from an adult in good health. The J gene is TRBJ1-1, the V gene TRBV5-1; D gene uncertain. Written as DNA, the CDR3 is TGCGCCAGCAGCTTGGCCATTTACAGCGAGAACACTGAAGCTTTCTTT. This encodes CASSLAIYSENTEAFF.